The text below deals with one T cell receptor beta chain. Its specificity is not known. The TCR-sequenced patients were a few responders to pembrolizumab. The sample belongs to a study of PD-1 blockade in mismatch repair-deficient tumors. Study background: Patients had approximately 12 mismatch repair-deficient cancer types, all previously treated and progressing. Study-wide results and limits: Tumor-resident clones, often undetectable pretreatment in blood, expanded then contracted after pembrolizumab.

Clones were sequenced by immunoSEQ multiplex PCR, and TCRdb holds only the in-frame ones, with some missing. Seen here are 120,000 or so clones, about nine tenths observed once, and the top ten hold approximately 12%. The clonotype was recovered from an adult with mismatch repair-deficient cancer. The sample here was peripheral blood, taken approximately 72 weeks after starting pembrolizumab.

Here the CDR3 reads CASRGGVVLATNEKLFF. The CDR3 nucleotides read TGTGCCAGCAGAGGGGGAGTCGTGCTAGCAACTAATGAAAAACTGTTTTTT. The chain uses TRBV28 and TRBJ1-4; weak D call: TRBD1 (6 bases). The CDR3 totals 17 residues. Trimming removed 6 bases from V and 0 bases from J, with 17 bases in between. Looked up from germline, CDR1 is MDHEN and CDR2 is SYDVKM.